This T cell receptor (beta chain) originates from a study of blood T cell repertoires in COVID-19. Whole-study context: Sites across the United States, Italy and Spain contributed samples from acute and convalescent COVID-19.

Germline CDR1 reads SGHTA; CDR2 reads FQGNSA. V was clipped by 10 bases and J by 1 base, with 31 bases between them. There are 19 residues in the CDR3. Profiled with immunoSEQ multiplex PCR; TCRdb holds only in-frame clones, not every one. The sample comprises 200,000 to 250,000 clones, roughly 84% of which are singletons, and 6.8% rests with the top ten. The sequence was obtained from a woman aged 40 to 55 who had recovered from COVID-19. Material: PBMCs or T cells enriched from blood (not recorded which). The J gene is TRBJ1-2, the V gene TRBV7-2; D gene ambiguous. CDR3 protein: CATQPSLSLIYLLNYGYTF. DNA for the CDR3: TGTGCCACCCAGCCTAGCCTTTCCTTAATCTACTTACTTAACTATGGCTACACCTTC.